The 16 T cell receptor beta chains below come from one sample, sequenced in a study of long-term antiretroviral therapy in people with HIV. The assay used was immunoSEQ (version v3.0), run at survey level. The protocol was immunoSEQ multiplex PCR, while the TCRdb copy is restricted to in-frame clones and leaves out a portion. The table has 42,000 or so clones, about 86% seen once. The source was unsorted PBMCs, collected 1.2 years after starting antiretroviral therapy. The receptors were sampled from a woman in her forties or fifties with HIV.

The chain employs TRBV2 and TRBJ2-7; the D call may be TRBD1 or TRBD2 (7 bases each). The CDR3 consists of 14 residues. Germline CDR1 and CDR2: SNHLY and FYNNEI. The germline V and J ends were trimmed by 2 bases and 4 bases, with 12 bases remaining between them. The CDR3, as DNA: TGTGCCAGCAGTGAACGCAGGGGGGGGTACGAGCAGTACTTC. This encodes CASSERRGGYEQYF.

This clone was observed once. The chain couples TRBV2 to TRBJ2-7; D gene uncertain. The CDR3 length is 14 residues. CDR1 and CDR2 (germline): SNHLY, FYNNEI. V was shortened by 5 bases and J by 0 bases, with 11 bases between the two germline ends. This CDR3 is CASSPGSTSYEQYF. CDR3 DNA: TGTGCCAGCAGTCCAGGCAGCACCTCCTACGAGCAGTACTTC.

The V gene is TRBV27, the J gene TRBJ2-6, with 12 bases fitting TRBD1. Germline trimming cut 3 bases from V and 4 bases from J; bases unmatched to any gene: 10. Germline V lookup: CDR1 MNHEY, CDR2 SMNVEV (reference sequence). This CDR3 is built from 19 residues. CDR3: CASSFSPGQGALGANVLTF. The CDR3 DNA reads as TGTGCCAGCAGTTTCTCACCGGGACAGGGGGCGCTCGGGGCCAACGTCCTGACTTTC.

The genes are TRBV7-9 and TRBJ2-7, with 7 bases fitting TRBD1. The germline gives CDR1 SEHNR, CDR2 FQNEAQ (reference sequence). CDR3 size: 14 residues. V was clipped by 3 bases and J by 2 bases; unmatched bases: 4. The CDR3 DNA reads TGTGCCAGCAGCTTGACAGGGCCTCCCTACGAGCAGTACTTC. This sequence encodes CASSLTGPPYEQYF.

The genes are TRBV27 and TRBJ2-5; tentatively, D is TRBD2 (6 bases). Germline V CDR1 and CDR2: MNHEY, SMNVEV (reference sequence). Trimming took off 6 bases at V and 1 base at J, with 12 bases between the two ends. The CDR3 is made up of 14 amino acids. CDR3 residues: CASSPAGFQETQYF. The CDR3 bases are TGTGCCAGCAGCCCAGCGGGCTTCCAAGAGACCCAGTACTTC.

The chain employs TRBV15 and TRBJ2-5, with 7 bases aligning to TRBD2. CDR3 length: 15 residues. J was trimmed by 1 base and V by 0 bases; bases with no gene match: 2. Looked up from germline, CDR1 is LNHNV and CDR2 is YYDKDF (reference sequence). The CDR3 spells CATSRDGGFQETQYF. Here the CDR3 DNA reads TGTGCCACCAGCAGAGACGGGGGGTTCCAAGAGACCCAGTACTTC.

The J gene is TRBJ2-5, the V gene TRBV7-9; 9 bases align to TRBD2. CDR1 is SEHNR, CDR2 FQNEAQ, per germline (reference sequence). This CDR3 spans 14 amino acids. J gave up 4 bases and V 3 bases, and 3 bases lay outside the gene matches. DNA of the CDR3: TGTGCCAGCAGCTTCGTTAGCGGGGGAGAGACCCAGTACTTC. Encoded protein: CASSFVSGGETQYF.

The V and J genes are TRBV5-6 and TRBJ2-5; D remains unclear. CDR3 length: 13 residues. CDR1 is SGHDT, CDR2 YYEEEE, per germline. Trimming took off 5 bases at V and 1 base at J, with 9 bases between the two ends. Here the CDR3 reads CASRARSQETQYF. Written as DNA, the CDR3 is TGTGCCAGCAGGGCTAGGAGCCAAGAGACCCAGTACTTC. Variable domain in full (rest from reference TRBV5-6 and TRBJ2-5): DAGVTQSPTHLIKTRGQQVTLRCSPKSGHDTVSWYQQALGQGPQFIFQYYEEEERQRGNFPDRFSGHQFPNYSSELNVNALLLGDSALYLCASRARSQETQYFGPGTRLLVL.

The CDR3 region is CASSLERATFPNEQFF. The CDR3 nucleotides are TGTGCCAGCAGCTTGGAGAGGGCTACGTTTCCCAATGAGCAGTTCTTC. V gene TRBV5-5 combines with J gene TRBJ2-1, with D possibly matching TRBD2 (5 bases). Germline V gene sequence: CDR1 SGHKS, CDR2 YYEKEE (reference sequence). The CDR3 loop spans 16 amino acids. The V gene lost 0 bases and the J gene lost 6 bases, with 16 bases spanning the gap.

This clone has a single count. The J gene is TRBJ2-5, the V gene TRBV29-1, with TRBD2 matching over 8 bases. This CDR3 region has 14 residues. Trimming at V came to 4 bases and at J to 2 bases, leaving 6 bases not matched to a gene. Germline V CDR1 and CDR2: SQVTM, ANQGSEA. Here the CDR3 DNA reads TGCAGCGTTGCTCTAGCGGGCCGACAAGAGACCCAGTACTTC. Its translation is CSVALAGRQETQYF.

The chain couples TRBV2 to TRBJ2-7, with no clear D. Trimming shortened V by 6 bases and J by 0 bases, and 6 bases separated the two germline ends. Germline CDR1 and CDR2: SNHLY and FYNNEI. The CDR3 is 12 residues long. The CDR3 loop reads CASRLLSYEQYF. CDR3 coding DNA: TGTGCCAGCAGGCTCCTCTCCTACGAGCAGTACTTC.

This clone was seen more than once but under ten times. The chain is built from TRBV30 and TRBJ1-2; D unresolved. Germline V gene sequence: CDR1 GTSNPN, CDR2 SVGIG (reference sequence). V was cut by 7 bases and J by 5 bases, with 20 bases left in between. The CDR3 is 14 residues long. The CDR3 nucleotides read TGTGCCTTGCCCATCGCGAGTGGCGTTTATGGCTACACCTTC. This codes for CALPIASGVYGYTF. Full variable domain (outside the CDR3, taken from reference TRBV30 and TRBJ1-2): SQTIHQWPATLVQPVGSPLSLECTVEGTSNPNLYWYRQAAGRGLQLLFYSVGIGQISSEVPQNLSASRPQDRQFILSSKKLLLSDSGFYLCALPIASGVYGYTFGSGTRLTVV.

V is TRBV5-6 and J is TRBJ1-1; 7 bases agree with TRBD1. The trim removed 6 bases at V and 3 bases at J, leaving 11 bases unmatched. In germline, CDR1 is SGHDT, CDR2 YYEEEE. The CDR3 extends over 15 amino acids. This chain's CDR3 is CASIVVGTAHTEAFF. In DNA form, the CDR3 reads TGTGCCAGCATCGTGGTCGGGACAGCACACACTGAAGCTTTCTTT.

CDR3 bases: TGTGCCAGTAGTTCAGGACAGGTCGCAAACATTCAGTACTTC. Its translation: CASSSGQVANIQYF. V is TRBV19 and J is TRBJ2-4; 7 bases match TRBD1. With 5 bases clipped from V and 6 bases from J, the junction kept 7 bases outside the gene matches. This CDR3 has 14 amino acids. Germline assignment: CDR1 LNHDA and CDR2 SQIVND (reference sequence).

This chain links TRBV6-5 with TRBJ2-2, with a possible D match to TRBD1 (5 bases). Deletions cut 0 bases from V and 6 bases from J, with 11 bases between. CDR1 and CDR2 from the germline V gene are MNHEY and SVGAGI. The CDR3 is 15 amino acids. The CDR3 sequence: CASSYSGQNPGELFF. CDR3 coding DNA: TGTGCCAGCAGTTACTCCGGACAAAATCCCGGGGAGCTGTTTTTT.

The J gene is TRBJ2-1, the V gene TRBV6-1, with 9 bases that match TRBD2. Germline V CDR1 and CDR2: MNHNS, SASEGT. This CDR3 spans 16 amino acids. J gave up 5 bases and V 3 bases, and 8 bases lay outside the gene matches. For the CDR3, the DNA is TGTGCCAGCAGTGATACTGGGACTAGCTATAACAATGAGCAGTTCTTC. The encoded protein is CASSDTGTSYNNEQFF.